The 30 T cell receptor beta chains reported below all come from one sample, sequenced in a study of blood T cell repertoires in COVID-19. TCRdb's table, derived via immunoSEQ multiplex PCR, lists solely in-frame clones and lacks some. This table has under 300,000 clones, roughly nine tenths appearing once. Sequencing input: PBMCs or T cells enriched from blood (not recorded which). All receptors derive from a woman in her thirties or forties who had recovered from COVID-19.

The genes are TRBV6-5 and TRBJ1-5; D unclear. V shed 6 bases and J shed 6 bases, with 18 bases lying between them. The CDR3 totals 15 residues. The germline gives CDR1 MNHEY, CDR2 SVGAGI. The DNA of the CDR3 is TGTGCCAGCAGCCGTACAATCCCCCGTGGTCAGCCCCAGCATTTT. Translating gives CASSRTIPRGQPQHF.

V and J are TRBV7-3 and TRBJ2-1; 9 nucleotides agree with TRBD1. Germline V gene data show CDR1 as SGHTA and CDR2 as FQGTGA. J lost 0 bases, V lost 4 bases, and 4 bases had no gene match. This CDR3 is 16 amino acids long. The CDR3 spells CASSSGTGRSYNEQFF. The CDR3 DNA follows: TGTGCCAGCAGCTCAGGGACAGGGCGCTCCTACAATGAGCAGTTCTTC. Looking up the rest from reference TRBV7-3 and TRBJ2-1 gives the full variable domain: GAGVSQTPSNKVTEKGKYVELRCDPISGHTALYWYRQSLGQGPEFLIYFQGTGAADDSGLPNDRFFAVRPEGSVSTLKIQRTERGDSAVYLCASSSGTGRSYNEQFFGPGTRLTVL.

The CDR3, as DNA: TGTGCCAGCAGGGGGGACAGCGAACTCTATGGCTACACCTTC. It is translated as CASRGDSELYGYTF. The chain joins TRBV2 to TRBJ1-2; 7 bases map to TRBD1. V shed 6 bases and J 4 bases; nucleotides not matched to a gene: 8. Per germline, CDR1 SNHLY and CDR2 FYNNEI. This CDR3 contains 14 residues.

The chain couples TRBV3-1 (or the pseudogene TRBV3-2) to TRBJ1-3; D gene uncertain. The germline CDR1 and CDR2 sequences are LGHDT and YNNKEL (reference sequence). V was trimmed by 4 bases and J by 0 bases, leaving 7 bases between them. The CDR3 has 14 residues. CDR3: CASSRGNSGNTIYF. CDR3 nucleotide sequence: TGTGCCAGCAGCCGAGGAAACTCTGGAAACACCATATATTTT.

V gene TRBV15 combines with J gene TRBJ2-3; TRBD2 matches 11 bases. Germline assignment: CDR1 LNHNV and CDR2 YYDKDF (reference sequence). CDR3 size: 15 residues. Germline trimming cut 3 bases from V and 7 bases from J; bases unmatched to any gene: 6. CDR3 loop: CATSSTSGRSNTQYF. The CDR3, as DNA: TGTGCCACCAGCAGTACTAGCGGGAGATCAAATACGCAGTATTTT.

The chain joins TRBV6-5 to TRBJ2-2; the match to TRBD2 covers 9 bases. This CDR3 spans 13 amino acids. Per the germline V gene, CDR1 is MNHEY and CDR2 is SVGAGI. J lost 8 bases, V lost 6 bases, and 4 bases had no gene match. CDR3 DNA sequence: TGTGCCAGCAGGCCTAGCGGGACTGGGGAGCTGTTTTTT. It is translated as CASRPSGTGELFF.

This chain uses TRBV5-6 with TRBJ2-1; D gene uncertain. CDR1 is SGHDT and CDR2 is YYEEEE in the germline V gene. The CDR3 has 13 amino acids. Between the trimmed V and J ends, which lost 4 bases and 4 bases, there was a span of 9 bases. The CDR3 loop is CASSRNGYNEQFF. DNA for the CDR3: TGTGCCAGCAGCAGAAACGGGTACAATGAGCAGTTCTTC.

The rearrangement joins TRBV11-2 to TRBJ1-5; the D is unclear. Trimming took off 5 bases at V and 0 bases at J, with 11 bases between the two ends. This CDR3 comprises 15 residues. Germline loops: CDR1 SGHAT, CDR2 FQNNGV. CDR3 sequence reads: CASSPIGYSNQPQHF. CDR3 nucleotides: TGTGCCAGCAGCCCCATCGGTTATAGCAATCAGCCCCAGCATTTT.

The V and J genes are TRBV7-8 and TRBJ1-1; no clear D gene. CDR1 and CDR2 (germline): SGHVS, FQNEAQ. This CDR3 comprises 16 residues. The germline V and J ends were trimmed by 7 bases and 1 base, with 19 bases remaining between them. CDR3 protein: CASKRRMGRQNTEAFF. DNA for the CDR3: TGTGCCAGCAAAAGAAGGATGGGCCGTCAGAACACTGAAGCTTTCTTT.

The rearrangement links TRBV27 to TRBJ1-3, with TRBD1 identical over 7 bases. After removal of 3 bases from V and 1 base from J, the junction contained 3 bases not matched to a gene. Germline assignment: CDR1 MNHEY and CDR2 SMNVEV (reference sequence). The CDR3 length is 15 residues. This CDR3 reads CASSLTQGSGNTIYF. The CDR3 region has the DNA TGTGCCAGCAGTTTGACACAGGGGTCTGGAAACACCATATATTTT.

The chain carries TRBV7-8 and TRBJ2-1; TRBD2 matches 7 bases. Germline trimming cut 3 bases from V and 0 bases from J; bases unmatched to any gene: 11. There are 18 residues in the CDR3. Germline V gene lookup returns CDR1 SGHVS and CDR2 FQNEAQ. CDR3 residues: CASSFSGRGVSSYNEQFF. As DNA, the CDR3 is TGTGCCAGCAGCTTCTCGGGCCGGGGGGTAAGCTCCTACAATGAGCAGTTCTTC.

The gene calls are TRBV20-1 and TRBJ2-3; D call uncertain. CDR3 length: 15 residues. Germline V gene data show CDR1 as DFQATT and CDR2 as SNEGSKA (reference sequence). V shed 3 bases and J shed 0 bases, with 13 bases lying between them. Written as DNA, the CDR3 is TGCAGTGCTAGTCCTCTGCCCACTAGCACAGATACGCAGTATTTT. It is translated as CSASPLPTSTDTQYF.

J is TRBJ1-4 and V is TRBV7-8, with 8 positions matching TRBD1. This CDR3 has 15 amino acids. Looked up from germline, CDR1 is SGHVS and CDR2 is FQNEAQ. Germline trimming cut 5 bases from V and 7 bases from J; bases unmatched to any gene: 9. CDR3 nucleotide sequence: TGTGCCAGCAGCCTCGCAGGGGGCAGGGGTGAAAAACTGTTTTTT. Its translation: CASSLAGGRGEKLFF.

The V call is TRBV5-1, the J call TRBJ1-1, with 7 bases fitting TRBD1. The germline gives CDR1 SGHRS, CDR2 YFSETQ. The CDR3 is made up of 15 amino acids. V dropped 0 bases and J dropped 7; count of bases not matched to a gene: 9. The CDR3 nucleotides read TGCGCCAGCAGCTTGGCCGTATTGGACAGGAGTGAAGCTTTCTTT. Amino acid sequence: CASSLAVLDRSEAFF.

V gene TRBV7-3 combines with J gene TRBJ2-5, with 13 nucleotides matching TRBD2. The CDR3 consists of 15 residues. CDR1 and CDR2 from the germline V gene are SGHTA and FQGTGA. V trimming: 5 bases; J trimming: 5 bases; junction bases outside the gene matches: 5. DNA for the CDR3: TGTGCCAGCAGCACTAGCGGGGGGGCAGGCGAGACCCAGTACTTC. Its protein product is CASSTSGGAGETQYF.

The CDR3, as DNA: TGTGCCAGCAGCTTGGCCGGAATTAGGGGTGAAAAACTGTTTTTT. Its translation: CASSLAGIRGEKLFF. The rearrangement links TRBV5-6 to TRBJ1-4, with D perhaps matching TRBD1 (5 bases). Germline V gene sequence: CDR1 SGHDT, CDR2 YYEEEE. Trimming took off 0 bases at V and 7 bases at J, with 13 bases between the two ends. The CDR3 totals 15 residues.

The chain joins TRBV5-6 to TRBJ1-1; 7 bases agree with TRBD1. V shed 0 bases, J shed 2 bases, and the junction held 7 bases outside the gene matches. The CDR3 length is 16 residues. Germline-derived CDR1 and CDR2 are SGHDT and YYEEEE. CDR3 in DNA: TGTGCCAGCAGCTTGGGCCCAGGGGGAGCAAACACTGAAGCTTTCTTT. Translated, it gives CASSLGPGGANTEAFF. Supplemented by reference TRBV5-6 and TRBJ1-1, the full variable domain reads DAGVTQSPTHLIKTRGQQVTLRCSPKSGHDTVSWYQQALGQGPQFIFQYYEEEERQRGNFPDRFSGHQFPNYSSELNVNALLLGDSALYLCASSLGPGGANTEAFFGQGTRLTVV.

This chain uses TRBV11-2 with TRBJ2-2; 8 bases match TRBD2. After removal of 5 bases from V and 0 bases from J, the junction contained 5 bases not matched to a gene. Germline V gene sequence: CDR1 SGHAT, CDR2 FQNNGV. CDR3 length equals 16 residues. CDR3: CASSTLLAANTGELFF. The CDR3 DNA reads TGTGCCAGCAGCACCTTACTAGCGGCGAACACCGGGGAGCTGTTTTTT.

The chain links TRBV29-1 to TRBJ1-1; 7 bases are a match to TRBD1. V was clipped by 3 bases and J by 4 bases; unmatched bases: 8. Per germline, CDR1 SQVTM and CDR2 ANQGSEA. CDR3 length: 14 amino acids. The CDR3 bases are TGCAGCGTTGAGGGAGTCAGGGGGTTCACTGAAGCTTTCTTT. Its protein is CSVEGVRGFTEAFF.

This clone showed up just a few times. The chain links TRBV11-1 to TRBJ2-3, with D tentatively TRBD2 (5 bases). CDR1 is SGHAT, CDR2 FQDESV, per germline (reference sequence). V was pared by 6 bases and J by 7 bases, with 14 bases between. The CDR3 runs to 13 residues. The CDR3 region has the DNA TGTGCCAGCAGACCACTAGATACTAATACGCAGTATTTT. Encoded protein: CASRPLDTNTQYF.

The V gene is TRBV18, the J gene TRBJ1-5, with 10 bases lining up with TRBD1. V dropped 0 bases and J dropped 5; count of bases not matched to a gene: 4. This CDR3 has 16 amino acids. The germline V gene has CDR1 KGHSH and CDR2 LQKENI. The chain's CDR3 is CASSPPEDRGYQPQHF. CDR3 DNA sequence: TGTGCCAGCTCACCACCGGAGGACAGGGGGTATCAGCCCCAGCATTTT. Together with reference TRBV18 and TRBJ1-5, the CDR3 gives the full variable domain: NAGVMQNPRHLVRRRGQEARLRCSPMKGHSHVYWYRQLPEEGLKFMVYLQKENIIDESGMPKERFSAEFPKEGPSILRIQQVVRGDSAAYFCASSPPEDRGYQPQHFGDGTRLSIL.

The genes are TRBV7-8 and TRBJ2-7, with 7 bases matching TRBD1. The CDR3 runs to 14 residues. Per germline, CDR1 SGHVS and CDR2 FQNEAQ. V dropped 3 bases and J dropped 3; count of bases not matched to a gene: 5. The CDR3 loop is CASSFQGQDYEQYF. CDR3 in DNA: TGTGCCAGCAGCTTCCAAGGACAGGACTACGAGCAGTACTTC. Together with reference TRBV7-8 and TRBJ2-7, the CDR3 gives the full variable domain: GAGVSQSPRYKVAKRGQDVALRCDPISGHVSLFWYQQALGQGPEFLTYFQNEAQLDKSGLPSDRFFAERPEGSVSTLKIQRTQQEDSAVYLCASSFQGQDYEQYFGPGTRLTVT.

The chain carries TRBV3-1 (or the pseudogene TRBV3-2) and TRBJ2-7; D is perhaps TRBD1 (6 bases). Germline V CDR1 and CDR2: LGHDT, YNNKEL (reference sequence). The CDR3 runs to 15 residues. The ends were cut back, 3 bases at V and 2 bases at J, with 14 bases in the middle. The DNA of the CDR3 is TGTGCCAGCAGCCAGAGACCAGGGGCTCCCTACGAGCAGTACTTC. Translating gives CASSQRPGAPYEQYF.

J is TRBJ2-5 and V is TRBV27; 7 bases are shared with TRBD1. Germline CDR1 MNHEY, CDR2 SMNVEV (reference sequence). J was trimmed by 3 bases and V by 5 bases; bases with no gene match: 9. This CDR3 comprises 15 residues. The DNA for the CDR3 is TGTGCCAGCAGTCTCTTATCGACAGGGAAAGAGACCCAGTACTTC. Encoded protein: CASSLLSTGKETQYF.

The chain has TRBV6-5 and TRBJ2-1; D not resolved. The CDR3 contains 14 residues. Deletions cut 4 bases from V and 8 bases from J, with 15 bases between. Germline CDR1 MNHEY, CDR2 SVGAGI. CDR3 DNA sequence: TGTGCCAGCAGTTCATACGACTCTCGGGATGAGCAGTTCTTC. Its protein product is CASSSYDSRDEQFF.

On this clone itself: The junction departs from the called germline gene at one end, perhaps through a read error. V usage is TRBV4-1 and J usage is TRBJ2-7; TRBD1 aligns across 12 bases. This CDR3 contains 17 residues. Germline CDR1 MGHRA, CDR2 YSYEKL. For the CDR3, the DNA is TGCGCCAGCAGTCAAGCCGGGACAGGGGGCTTTATAGGCGAGCAGTACTTC. Translating gives CASSQAGTGGFIGEQYF.

The chain couples TRBV11-2 to TRBJ2-6; D unresolved. Germline V gene data show CDR1 as SGHAT and CDR2 as FQNNGV. This CDR3 region has 15 residues. Trimming took 4 bases from V and 1 from J, leaving 8 bases between them. Here the CDR3 reads CASSSPRSGANVLTF. The DNA for the CDR3 is TGTGCCAGCAGCTCGCCCCGGTCTGGGGCCAACGTCCTGACTTTC.

This chain links TRBV12-3 or TRBV12-4 with TRBJ1-5, with 7 bases matching TRBD1. V was pared by 6 bases and J by 7 bases, with 6 bases of the junction left unmatched. The CDR3 consists of 13 residues. CDR3 sequence (DNA): TGTGCCAGCAGAATGAGGGGGCGGCAGCCCCAGCATTTT. This encodes CASRMRGRQPQHF.

CDR3 loop: CASSYERDSLSETQYF. CDR3 DNA sequence: TGTGCCAGCAGTTACGAACGGGACAGTTTATCGGAGACCCAGTACTTC. V is TRBV6-5 and J is TRBJ2-5; TRBD1 aligns across 7 bases. V trimming: 2 bases; J trimming: 5 bases; junction bases outside the gene matches: 11. Germline V gene lookup returns CDR1 MNHEY and CDR2 SVGAGI. The CDR3 consists of 16 residues.

Regarding this clone: Other DNA sequences within the sample encode an identical CDR3. The gene calls are TRBV9 and TRBJ2-7; 12 bases are a match to TRBD2. This CDR3 region has 15 residues. CDR1 and CDR2 (germline): SGDLS, YYNGEE. V was pared by 1 base and J by 2 bases, with 1 base of the junction left unmatched. CDR3 region: CASSVTSGGTYEQYF. The CDR3 nucleotides read TGTGCCAGCAGCGTAACTAGCGGGGGGACCTACGAGCAGTACTTC.